Shown below are 15 T cell receptor beta chains from a single sample sequenced in a study of T cell responses to AZD1222 COVID-19 vaccine. The table came from immunoSEQ multiplex PCR; TCRdb's copy has only in-frame clones and leaves some out. The sample yields 130,000 or so clones, roughly 93% seen once. The input for sequencing was peripheral blood, taken on day 0 of AZD1222 vaccination. Receptor source: an adult in good health.

The V gene is TRBV18, the J gene TRBJ1-5; 8 nucleotides align to TRBD1. The CDR3 loop spans 14 amino acids. With V trimmed by 3 bases and J by 4 bases, 2 bases remained unmatched. Looked up from germline, CDR1 is KGHSH and CDR2 is LQKENI. CDR3 sequence reads: CASSPDRENQPQHF. The CDR3 nucleotides are TGTGCCAGCTCACCGGACAGGGAAAATCAGCCCCAGCATTTT.

The genes are TRBV24-1 and TRBJ2-3, with TRBD2 matching 11 bases. The CDR3 runs 15 residues. The germline CDR1 and CDR2 sequences are KGHDR and SFDVKD. J was trimmed by 4 bases and V by 3 bases; bases with no gene match: 2. The CDR3 loop reads CATSDILAGADTQYF. DNA for the CDR3: TGTGCCACCAGTGATATACTAGCGGGGGCAGATACGCAGTATTTT.

The chain carries TRBV14 and TRBJ1-4; no firm D call. Germline loops: CDR1 SGHDN, CDR2 FVKESK. The CDR3 length is 15 residues. The V and J ends lost 0 bases and 3 bases respectively, with 8 bases between them. In nucleotides, the CDR3 is TGTGCCAGCAGCCAAGACATCTTGCCTAATGAAAAACTGTTTTTT. Its translation: CASSQDILPNEKLFF.

This clone has just one count. The V and J genes are TRBV15 and TRBJ2-5; D remains ambiguous. In germline, CDR1 is LNHNV, CDR2 YYDKDF (reference sequence). V lost 8 bases to trimming and J lost 8 bases, with 15 bases between them. This CDR3 has 12 amino acids. The CDR3 region has the DNA TGTGCCACCGCTAGGCAGCTCGGCACCCAGTACTTC. It yields the protein CATARQLGTQYF.

This clone has just one count. J is TRBJ2-1 and V is TRBV14; D uncertain. V was clipped by 2 bases and J by 5 bases, with 4 bases between them. Germline values: CDR1 SGHDN, CDR2 FVKESK. The CDR3 is made up of 12 amino acids. Written as DNA, the CDR3 is TGTGCCAGCAGCCAACAGAACAATGAGCAGTTCTTC. Its translation: CASSQQNNEQFF.

V gene TRBV10-3 combines with J gene TRBJ2-3; D is undetermined. V lost 3 bases and J lost 3, with 4 bases in between. The CDR3 sequence is 12 residues long. From germline, CDR1 is ENHRY and CDR2 SYGVKD. DNA for the CDR3: TGTGCCATCAGTGATGTGACAGATACGCAGTATTTT. Residues: CAISDVTDTQYF.

The CDR3 protein is CASSTGNYNEQFF. The CDR3 DNA follows: TGCGCCAGCAGTACGGGAAACTACAATGAGCAGTTCTTC. This sequence joins TRBV5-1 and TRBJ2-1, with D perhaps matching TRBD2 (5 bases). The V gene's germline CDR1 is SGHRS and CDR2 YFSETQ. The CDR3 extends over 13 amino acids. The V end lost 5 bases, the J end lost 3 bases, and 9 bases lay between the germline ends.

The genes are TRBV14 and TRBJ2-5; perhaps TRBD1 as D (6 bases). Germline CDR1 is SGHDN and CDR2 is FVKESK. Deletions cut 4 bases from V and 3 bases from J, with 12 bases between. The CDR3 contains 14 residues. CDR3 loop: CASSPPRQEETQYF. The CDR3 DNA follows: TGTGCCAGCAGCCCCCCTCGACAGGAAGAGACCCAGTACTTC.

This clone was observed a single time. This chain connects TRBV3-1 (or the pseudogene TRBV3-2) to TRBJ2-1; tentatively, D is TRBD2 (5 bases). Trimming took off 3 bases at V and 10 bases at J, with 13 bases between the two ends. Germline assignment: CDR1 LGHDT and CDR2 YNNKEL (reference sequence). The CDR3 contains 13 residues. In nucleotides, the CDR3 is TGTGCCAGCAGCCATGACTACCCTAGGGAGCAGTTCTTC. This translates into CASSHDYPREQFF.

The chain employs TRBV7-2 and TRBJ1-1; D perhaps matches TRBD1 (5 bases). The germline CDR1 and CDR2 sequences are SGHTA and FQGNSA. The CDR3 spans 13 residues. The V end was cut by 8 bases, the J end by 1 base, with 11 bases between. CDR3 amino acids: CASARGPNTEAFF. The CDR3 nucleotides are TGTGCCAGCGCTCGGGGCCCGAACACTGAAGCTTTCTTT.

V gene TRBV28 combines with J gene TRBJ1-1; D is ambiguous. CDR3 size: 11 residues. In germline, CDR1 is MDHEN, CDR2 SYDVKM. V shed 3 bases and J shed 7 bases, with 6 bases lying between them. In nucleotides, the CDR3 is TGTGCCAGCAGTTTGGTCAGTGAAGCTTTCTTT. This sequence encodes CASSLVSEAFF.

The chain combines TRBV6-2 or TRBV6-3 with TRBJ2-3, with a tentative D call TRBD2 (5 bases). The CDR3 consists of 16 residues. V was trimmed by 2 bases and J by 0 bases, leaving 12 bases between them. Germline V gene lookup returns CDR1 MNHEY and CDR2 SVGEGT. The CDR3 spells CASSYGEGISTDTQYF. In nucleotides, the CDR3 is TGTGCCAGCAGTTACGGTGAGGGTATAAGCACAGATACGCAGTATTTT.

The V gene is TRBV7-9, the J gene TRBJ2-1; D tentatively reads TRBD1 or TRBD2 (6 bases each). V dropped 5 bases and J dropped 0 bases, with 14 bases sitting between them. The CDR3 runs to 16 residues. The germline V gene encodes CDR1 SEHNR and CDR2 FQNEAQ (reference sequence). The CDR3 coding sequence is TGTGCCAGCAGCCCCAGGGGAGGCCTCTCCTACAATGAGCAGTTCTTC. This sequence encodes CASSPRGGLSYNEQFF.

CDR3 in amino acids: CASSSTQGYYGYTF. The CDR3, as DNA: TGTGCCAGCAGTTCCACTCAGGGTTACTATGGCTACACCTTC. The V gene is TRBV27, the J gene TRBJ1-2; tentative D call: TRBD1 (5 bases). V lost 4 bases and J 3 bases, leaving 12 bases between the germline ends. The CDR3 spans 14 residues. The germline V gene has CDR1 MNHEY and CDR2 SMNVEV (reference sequence).

The J gene is TRBJ2-1, the V gene TRBV10-1, with D perhaps being TRBD1 or TRBD2 (5 bases each). The CDR3 runs 14 residues. Trimming shortened V by 6 bases and J by 9 bases, and 18 bases separated the two germline ends. Germline V lookup: CDR1 WNHNN, CDR2 SYGVQD (reference sequence). The DNA of the CDR3 is TGCGCCAGCAGCCCAACGGGACCTGTAGGTGAGCAGTTCTTC. Protein sequence: CASSPTGPVGEQFF.